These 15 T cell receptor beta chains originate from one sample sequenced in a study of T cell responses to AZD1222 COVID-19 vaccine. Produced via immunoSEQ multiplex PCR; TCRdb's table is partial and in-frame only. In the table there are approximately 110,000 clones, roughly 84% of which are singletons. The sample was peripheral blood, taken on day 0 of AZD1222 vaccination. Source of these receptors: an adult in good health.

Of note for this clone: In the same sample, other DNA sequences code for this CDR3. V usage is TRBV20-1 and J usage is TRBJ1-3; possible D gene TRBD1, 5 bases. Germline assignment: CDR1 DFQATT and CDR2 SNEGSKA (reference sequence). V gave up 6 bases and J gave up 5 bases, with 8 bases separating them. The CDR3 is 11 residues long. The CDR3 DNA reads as TGCAGTGCAACGGACAGAAACACCATATATTTT. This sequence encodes CSATDRNTIYF.

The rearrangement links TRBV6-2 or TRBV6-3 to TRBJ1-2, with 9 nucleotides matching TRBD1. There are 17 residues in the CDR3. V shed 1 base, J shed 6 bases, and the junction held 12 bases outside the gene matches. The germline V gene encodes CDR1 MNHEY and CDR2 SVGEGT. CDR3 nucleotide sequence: TGTGCCAGCAGTTACTATCGCGCCGGGACAGGGACTAATGGCTACACCTTC. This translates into CASSYYRAGTGTNGYTF.

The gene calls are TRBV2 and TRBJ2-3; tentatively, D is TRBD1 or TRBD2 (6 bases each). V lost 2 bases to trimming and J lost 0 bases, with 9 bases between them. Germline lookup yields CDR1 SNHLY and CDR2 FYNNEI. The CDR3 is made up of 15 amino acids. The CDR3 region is CASSEQGGSTDTQYF. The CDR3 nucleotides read TGTGCCAGCAGTGAACAAGGGGGGAGCACAGATACGCAGTATTTT.

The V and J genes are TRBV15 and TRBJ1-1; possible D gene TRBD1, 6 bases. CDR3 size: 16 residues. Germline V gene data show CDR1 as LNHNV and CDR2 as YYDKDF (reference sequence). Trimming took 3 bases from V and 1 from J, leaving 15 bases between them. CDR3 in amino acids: CATSSRVQGGNTEAFF. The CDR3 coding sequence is TGTGCCACCAGCAGCCGCGTACAGGGAGGGAACACTGAAGCTTTCTTT.

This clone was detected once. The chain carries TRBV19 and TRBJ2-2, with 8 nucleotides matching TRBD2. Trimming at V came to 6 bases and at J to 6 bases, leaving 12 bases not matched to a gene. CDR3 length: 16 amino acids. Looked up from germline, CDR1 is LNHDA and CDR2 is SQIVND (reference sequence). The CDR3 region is CASSYGVAGQSGELFF. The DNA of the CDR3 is TGTGCCAGTAGCTATGGAGTAGCGGGGCAATCCGGGGAGCTGTTTTTT.

The CDR3 sequence is CASSILSRQGNTGELFF. The CDR3 DNA sequence: TGTGCCAGTAGTATTCTTAGTCGACAGGGGAACACCGGGGAGCTGTTTTTT. The genes are TRBV19 and TRBJ2-2; TRBD1 aligns across 7 bases. V lost 3 bases, J lost 1 base, and 8 bases stayed unmatched. The CDR3 is made up of 17 amino acids. CDR1 is LNHDA, CDR2 SQIVND, per germline (reference sequence).

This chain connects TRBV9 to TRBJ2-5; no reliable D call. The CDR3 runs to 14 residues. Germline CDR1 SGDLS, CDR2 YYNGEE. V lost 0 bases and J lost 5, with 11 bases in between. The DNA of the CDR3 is TGTGCCAGCAGCGTAGCGCCTATGGGGGAGACCCAGTACTTC. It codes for CASSVAPMGETQYF.

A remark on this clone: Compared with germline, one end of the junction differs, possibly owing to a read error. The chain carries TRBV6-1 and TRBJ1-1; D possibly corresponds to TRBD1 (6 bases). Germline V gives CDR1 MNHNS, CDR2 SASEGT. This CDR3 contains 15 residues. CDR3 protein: CASSQATGMNTEAFF. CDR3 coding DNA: TGTGCCAGCAGTCAAGCAACAGGGATGAACACTGAAGCTTTCTTT.

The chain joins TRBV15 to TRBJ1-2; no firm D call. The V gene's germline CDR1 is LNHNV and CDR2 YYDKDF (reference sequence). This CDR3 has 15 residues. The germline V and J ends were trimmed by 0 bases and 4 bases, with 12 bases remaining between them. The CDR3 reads CATSRDVAESYGYTF. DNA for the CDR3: TGTGCCACCAGCAGAGATGTAGCAGAAAGCTATGGCTACACCTTC.

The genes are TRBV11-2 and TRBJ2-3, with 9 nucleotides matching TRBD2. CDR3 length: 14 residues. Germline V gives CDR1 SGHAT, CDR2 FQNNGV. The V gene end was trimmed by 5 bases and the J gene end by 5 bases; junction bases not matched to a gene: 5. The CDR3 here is CASSTGLAGDTQYF. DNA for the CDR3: TGTGCCAGCAGCACGGGACTAGCCGGAGATACGCAGTATTTT.

Written as DNA, the CDR3 is TGTGCCAGCAGTTCAGGCATAATGAACACTGAAGCTTTCTTT. Translating it yields CASSSGIMNTEAFF. V is TRBV27 and J is TRBJ1-1; D unresolved. Germline assignment: CDR1 MNHEY and CDR2 SMNVEV (reference sequence). V gave up 4 bases and J gave up 0 bases, with 9 bases separating them. CDR3 length: 14 residues.

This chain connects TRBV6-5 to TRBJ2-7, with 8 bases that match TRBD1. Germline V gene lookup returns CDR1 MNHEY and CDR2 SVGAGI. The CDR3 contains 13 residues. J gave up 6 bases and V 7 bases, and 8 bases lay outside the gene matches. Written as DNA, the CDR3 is TGTGCCAGCATATCCAGGGGGCTGCGCGAGCAGTACTTC. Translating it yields CASISRGLREQYF.

The CDR3: CASSNPGNVRTEAFF. The DNA of the CDR3 is TGTGCCAGTAGTAACCCAGGCAATGTGAGGACTGAAGCTTTCTTT. The rearrangement uses TRBV19 and TRBJ1-1; unclear D gene. This CDR3 comprises 15 residues. Trimming left V 4 bases short and J 5 bases short, with 17 bases between. Germline assignment: CDR1 LNHDA and CDR2 SQIVND (reference sequence).

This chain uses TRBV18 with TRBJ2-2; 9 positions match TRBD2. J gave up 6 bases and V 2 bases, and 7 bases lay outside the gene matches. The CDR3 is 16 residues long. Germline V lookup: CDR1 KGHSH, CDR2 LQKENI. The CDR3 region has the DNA TGTGCCAGCTCACCAAGTGCACTAGCGGGTCCCGGGGAGCTGTTTTTT. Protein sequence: CASSPSALAGPGELFF.

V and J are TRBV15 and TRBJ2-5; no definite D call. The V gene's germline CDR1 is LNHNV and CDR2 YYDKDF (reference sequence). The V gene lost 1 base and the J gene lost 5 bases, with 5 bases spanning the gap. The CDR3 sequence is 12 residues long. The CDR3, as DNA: TGTGCCACCAGCAGAGGTGAGGAGACCCAGTACTTC. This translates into CATSRGEETQYF.